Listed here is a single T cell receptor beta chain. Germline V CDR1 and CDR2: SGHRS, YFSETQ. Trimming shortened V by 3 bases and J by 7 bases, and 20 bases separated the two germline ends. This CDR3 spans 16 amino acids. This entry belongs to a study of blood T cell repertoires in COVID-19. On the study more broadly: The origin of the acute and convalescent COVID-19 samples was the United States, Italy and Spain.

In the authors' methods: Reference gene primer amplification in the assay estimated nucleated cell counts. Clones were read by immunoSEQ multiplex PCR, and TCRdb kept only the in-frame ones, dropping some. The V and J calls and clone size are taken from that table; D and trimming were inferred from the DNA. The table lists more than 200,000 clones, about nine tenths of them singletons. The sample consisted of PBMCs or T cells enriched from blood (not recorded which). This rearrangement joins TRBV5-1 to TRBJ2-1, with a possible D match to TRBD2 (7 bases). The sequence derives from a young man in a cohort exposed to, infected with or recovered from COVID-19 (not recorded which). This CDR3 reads CASSWGGPVQLNEQFF. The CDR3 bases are TGCGCCAGCAGCTGGGGGGGGCCAGTACAATTGAATGAGCAGTTCTTC.